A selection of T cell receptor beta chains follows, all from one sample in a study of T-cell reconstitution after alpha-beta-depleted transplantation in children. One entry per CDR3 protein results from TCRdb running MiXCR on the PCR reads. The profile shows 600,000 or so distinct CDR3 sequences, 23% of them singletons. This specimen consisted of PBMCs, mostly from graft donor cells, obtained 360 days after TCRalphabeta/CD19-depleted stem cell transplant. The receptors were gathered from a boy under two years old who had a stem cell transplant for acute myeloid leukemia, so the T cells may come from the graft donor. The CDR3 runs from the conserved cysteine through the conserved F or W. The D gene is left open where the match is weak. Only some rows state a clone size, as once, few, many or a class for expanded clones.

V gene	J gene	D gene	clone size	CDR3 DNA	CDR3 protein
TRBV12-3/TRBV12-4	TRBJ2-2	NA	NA	TGTGCCAGCAGTACAGGGAGAGACACCGGGGAGCTGTTTTTT	CASSTGRDTGELFF
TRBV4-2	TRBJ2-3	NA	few	TGTGCCAGCAGCCGCCTTCAGGACCCCCAGGATACGCAGTATTTT	CASSRLQDPQDTQYF
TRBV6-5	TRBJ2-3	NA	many	TGTGCCAGCAGATTCACTAGCTCTAGCACAGATACGCAGTATTTT	CASRFTSSSTDTQYF
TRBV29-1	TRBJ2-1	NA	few	TGCAGCGCCACAGGGTTGAAGCACAGTGAGCAGTTCTTC	CSATGLKHSEQFF
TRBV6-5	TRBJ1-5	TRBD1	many	TGTGCCAGCAGATCCCGACAGGGAATGAAGCCCCAGCATTTT	CASRSRQGMKPQHF
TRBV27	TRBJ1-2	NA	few	TGTGCCAGCAGTCTGTGGCAGGGCGGTGGCTACACCTTC	CASSLWQGGGYTF
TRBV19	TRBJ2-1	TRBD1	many	TGTGCCAGTAGCCTCAGGGGGCGGCACAATGAGCAGTTCTTC	CASSLRGRHNEQFF
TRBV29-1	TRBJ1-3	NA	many	TGCAGCGTTGAGGTATGGACAGCTAGCTCTGGAAACACCATATATTTT	CSVEVWTASSGNTIYF
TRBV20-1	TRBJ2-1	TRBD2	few	TGCAGTGCTAGACCCGATCGACTAGCGGGGGCGCTTTACAATGAGCAGTTCTTC	CSARPDRLAGALYNEQFF
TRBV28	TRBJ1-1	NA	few	TGTGCCAGCAGTTTGTGGGACACGAACACTGAAGCTTTCTTT	CASSLWDTNTEAFF
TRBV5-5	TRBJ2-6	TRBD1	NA	TGTGCCAGCAGCCCAGTACAGGGGGCTGGGGCCAACGTCCTGACTTTC	CASSPVQGAGANVLTF
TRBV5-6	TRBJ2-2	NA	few	TGTGCCAGCAGGGGGGGGGGCCCGAACACCGGGGAGCTGTTTTTT	CASRGGGPNTGELFF
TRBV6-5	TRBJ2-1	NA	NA	TGTGCCAGCCGTTCGTACTCCTACAATGAGCAGTTCTTC	CASRSYSYNEQFF
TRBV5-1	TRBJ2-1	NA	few	TGCGCCAGCAGCTGGGCAGAGGGAAATGAGCAGTTCTTC	CASSWAEGNEQFF
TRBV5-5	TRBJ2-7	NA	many	TGTGCCAGCAGATATCTTGAGCAGTACTTC	CASRYLEQYF
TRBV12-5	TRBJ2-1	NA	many	TGTGCTAGTGGTTTGGTACTGGGGTCTAGCTATGAGCAGTTCTTC	CASGLVLGSSYEQFF
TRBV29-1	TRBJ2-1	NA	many	TGCAGCGTTGACGACGGTGAGACCCTTTACAATGAGCAGTTCTTC	CSVDDGETLYNEQFF
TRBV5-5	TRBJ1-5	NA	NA	TGTGCCAGCAGGTTGGGGTGGGATAGCAATCAGCCCCAGCATTTT	CASRLGWDSNQPQHF
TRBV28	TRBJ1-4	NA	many	TGTGCCAGCACCTCCTCGGGTCTTCCTACTAATGAAAAACTGTTTTTT	CASTSSGLPTNEKLFF
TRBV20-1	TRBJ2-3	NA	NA	TGCAGTGCCCGAAAGGGGAATACGCAGTATTTT	CSARKGNTQYF
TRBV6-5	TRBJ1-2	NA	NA	TGTGCCAGCAGTTACCCCCTAGAACAGGGTATGAACGGCTACACCTTC	CASSYPLEQGMNGYTF
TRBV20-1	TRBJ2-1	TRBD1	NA	TGCAGTGCTAGAGAGGGACAGGGTAGCAATGAGCAGTTCTTC	CSAREGQGSNEQFF
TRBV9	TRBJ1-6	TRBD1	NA	TGTGCCAGCAGCGAGGACCCTGACAGGGTTGATTCACCCCTCCACTTT	CASSEDPDRVDSPLHF
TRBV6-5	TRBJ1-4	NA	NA	TGTGCCAGCAGTTCCGGGGTGGGGGTTAATGAAAAACTGTTTTTT	CASSSGVGVNEKLFF
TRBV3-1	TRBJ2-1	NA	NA	TGTGCCAGCAGCCAAGGTCCAGGGGACTACAATGAGCAGTTCTTC	CASSQGPGDYNEQFF
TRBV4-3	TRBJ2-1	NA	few	TGCGCCAGCAGCCACGGAGATAACAGGGAGGAGCAGTTCTTC	CASSHGDNREEQFF
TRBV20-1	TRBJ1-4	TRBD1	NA	TGCAGTGCCACTTCCGGGACAGGGACTGAAAAACTGTTTTTT	CSATSGTGTEKLFF
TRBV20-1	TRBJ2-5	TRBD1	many	TGCAGTGCTTCCCCGGGCAGGGGGCGAGAGACCCAGTACTTC	CSASPGRGRETQYF
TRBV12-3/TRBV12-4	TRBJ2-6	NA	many	TGTGCCAGCTGTTCTGGGGCCAACGTCCTGACTTTC	CASCSGANVLTF
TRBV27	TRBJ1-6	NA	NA	TGTGCCAGCAGTCCGAGACAGCTACTTAATTCACCCCTCCACTTT	CASSPRQLLNSPLHF
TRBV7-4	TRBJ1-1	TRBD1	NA	TGTGCCAGCAGCCAAAGCTCCGGGACAGGACTTACTATCACTGAAGCTTTCTTT	CASSQSSGTGLTITEAFF
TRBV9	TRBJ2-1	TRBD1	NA	TGTGCCAGCAGCGGGACAGGGGACGGAGAGCAGTTCTTC	CASSGTGDGEQFF
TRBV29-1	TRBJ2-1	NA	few	TGCAGCGTTGAAGGACTGTACAATGAGCAGTTCTTC	CSVEGLYNEQFF
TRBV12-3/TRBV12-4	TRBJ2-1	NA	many	TGTGCCAGCAGTTTAGGCAGCGTCTCCTACAATGAGCAGTTCTTC	CASSLGSVSYNEQFF
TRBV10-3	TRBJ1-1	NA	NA	TGTGCCATCAGTGTGGGGGGAGATGGCACTGAAGCTTTCTTT	CAISVGGDGTEAFF
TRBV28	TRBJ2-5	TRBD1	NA	TGTGCCAGCAGCCGCACCCCAACAGGGGAGTGGGAGACCCAGTACTTC	CASSRTPTGEWETQYF
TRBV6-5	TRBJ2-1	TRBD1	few	TGTGCCAGCAGTTACTCGTTTAGGGACAGCAATGAGCAGTTCTTC	CASSYSFRDSNEQFF
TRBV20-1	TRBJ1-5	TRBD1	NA	TGCAGTGCTTCCAGGGGGGACGGCAATCAGCCCCAGCATTTT	CSASRGDGNQPQHF
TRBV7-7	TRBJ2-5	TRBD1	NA	TGTGCCAGCAGCCTCCGGGACAGAGGCGAAGAGACCCAGTACTTC	CASSLRDRGEETQYF
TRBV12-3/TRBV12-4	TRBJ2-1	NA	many	TGTGCCAGCAGTCCGGGGGGGGGACAGGTAAATGAGCAGTTCTTC	CASSPGGGQVNEQFF
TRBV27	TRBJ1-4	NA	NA	TGTGCCAGTCGGGCCCCCGGACAGCCTTTTGAAAAACTGTTTTTT	CASRAPGQPFEKLFF
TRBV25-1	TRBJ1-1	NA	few	TGTGCCAGCAGTGACTCTGCACTGGAAGCTTTCTTT	CASSDSALEAFF
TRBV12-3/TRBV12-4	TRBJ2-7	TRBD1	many	TGTGCCAGCAGTTTGGTCGACAGGGGGCAGCAGCAGTACTTC	CASSLVDRGQQQYF